Below are 20 T cell receptor beta chains sequenced from a single sample in a study of T cells in Graves' hyperthyroidism and ophthalmopathy. Amplification targeted TCR beta CDR3 regions from RNA transcripts. The TCR CDR3 first-round RT-PCR relied on the HTBI primer set. MiXCR, applied by TCRdb to the multiplex PCR reads, yields one record per CDR3 protein. This table has 250,000 to 350,000 distinct CDR3 sequences, over 15% appearing once. The sequencing sample was made of blood. The receptor set was obtained from a young man with Graves' hyperthyroidism.

This clonotype was picked up many times. This chain links TRBV28 with TRBJ1-2; TRBD1 aligns across 7 bases. The trim removed 5 bases at V and 4 bases at J, leaving 13 bases unmatched. Germline V CDR1 and CDR2: MDHEN, SYDVKM. The CDR3 spans 16 residues. CDR3 DNA sequence: TGTGCCAGCAGTCAGGGGGGGGCAGGCTCCTTCTATGGCTACACCTTC. This sequence encodes CASSQGGAGSFYGYTF.

CDR3 region: CASKLGQGSNQPQHF. The CDR3 DNA reads TGTGCCAGTAAATTAGGACAGGGTAGCAATCAGCCCCAGCATTTT. The chain carries TRBV19 and TRBJ1-5; 8 nucleotides line up with TRBD1. The junction had 5 bases not matched to a gene; V was cut back by 7 bases and J by 0 bases. The CDR3 runs to 15 residues. Germline V CDR1 and CDR2: LNHDA, SQIVND (reference sequence).

This clonotype turned up a few times. The chain has TRBV11-2 and TRBJ2-5; TRBD2 aligns across 7 bases. Trimming removed 4 bases from V and 2 bases from J; junction bases left unmatched: 10. Germline assignment: CDR1 SGHAT and CDR2 FQNNGV. This CDR3 spans 16 amino acids. This CDR3 reads CASSSGGTPSQETQYF. The CDR3 nucleotides read TGTGCCAGCAGCTCCGGGGGGACTCCTTCGCAAGAGACCCAGTACTTC.

This chain links TRBV10-3 with TRBJ1-5; D possibly corresponds to TRBD1 (5 bases). V lost 10 bases to trimming and J lost 1 base, with 14 bases between them. The germline gives CDR1 ENHRY, CDR2 SYGVKD. CDR3 length: 14 amino acids. The CDR3 DNA reads TGTGCCAGGGGGGGGGGGACGAGCAATCAGCCCCAGCATTTT. Its protein product is CARGGGTSNQPQHF.

Many counts were recorded for this clonotype. The gene calls are TRBV6-2 or TRBV6-3 and TRBJ2-1; unclear D gene. This CDR3 contains 12 residues. Germline-derived CDR1 and CDR2 are MNHEY and SVGEGT. Deletions cut 0 bases from V and 10 bases from J, with 7 bases between. Here the CDR3 reads CASSYSRLEQFF. The DNA for the CDR3 is TGTGCCAGCAGTTACTCCCGGCTAGAGCAGTTCTTC.

There are many counts of this clonotype. The chain uses TRBV11-2 and TRBJ2-2, with D unresolved. V was pared by 7 bases and J by 7 bases, with 13 bases between. The CDR3 has 13 residues. The germline V gene has CDR1 SGHAT and CDR2 FQNNGV. CDR3 in amino acids: CASNFRSLGELFF. As DNA, the CDR3 is TGTGCCAGCAACTTCCGGTCCCTCGGGGAGCTGTTTTTT.

This clonotype was seen a few times. The chain combines TRBV20-1 with TRBJ2-3; D gene ambiguous. Germline V CDR1 and CDR2: DFQATT, SNEGSKA (reference sequence). The CDR3 contains 14 residues. V lost 6 bases, J lost 0 bases, and 13 bases lay in between. As DNA, the CDR3 is TGCAGTGCGGGTCGGGTGGCTAGCACAGATACGCAGTATTTT. This codes for CSAGRVASTDTQYF.

This clonotype was detected a few times. This chain links TRBV9 with TRBJ2-1; 12 nucleotides align to TRBD2. V lost 4 bases to trimming and J lost 7 bases; unmatched junction nucleotides: 12. In germline, CDR1 is SGDLS, CDR2 YYNGEE. The CDR3 has 17 residues. The CDR3 loop is CASSPRLTSGRVNEQFF. Written as DNA, the CDR3 is TGTGCCAGCAGCCCCCGTTTGACTAGCGGGAGAGTGAATGAGCAGTTCTTC.

Concerning this clonotype: A much more abundant neighbour one base away suggests this may be a read error. V and J are TRBV2 and TRBJ1-5; 11 bases fit TRBD1. CDR3 size: 15 residues. CDR1 is SNHLY, CDR2 FYNNEI, per germline. V lost 10 bases to trimming and J lost 2 bases; unmatched junction nucleotides: 7. CDR3 residues: CAIRGTGGGNQPQHF. The CDR3 DNA is TGTGCCATCCGAGGGACAGGGGGTGGCAATCAGCCCCAGCATTTT.

At least ten counts were recorded for this clonotype. This chain links TRBV20-1 with TRBJ2-7; D not resolved. Germline V gene lookup returns CDR1 DFQATT and CDR2 SNEGSKA (reference sequence). The CDR3 contains 12 residues. V lost 3 bases to trimming and J lost 5 bases, with 11 bases between them. The CDR3 spells CSARTGVHEQYF. Written as DNA, the CDR3 is TGCAGTGCTAGGACGGGTGTCCACGAGCAGTACTTC.

This clonotype was picked up many times. The V call is TRBV29-1, the J call TRBJ1-1; TRBD1 is a possible D gene (6 bases). Germline V CDR1 and CDR2: SQVTM, ANQGSEA. Trimming left V 4 bases short and J 0 bases short, with 15 bases between. The CDR3 has 15 residues. The CDR3, as DNA: TGCAGCGTTGTCCATCGACAGGTCTTGAACACTGAAGCTTTCTTT. Amino acid sequence: CSVVHRQVLNTEAFF.

The chain carries TRBV6-2 or TRBV6-3 and TRBJ1-3; no reliable D call. Trimming stripped 7 bases from V and 0 bases from J, with 10 bases between. In germline, CDR1 is MNHEY, CDR2 SVGEGT. The CDR3 loop spans 14 amino acids. CDR3: CASMEVYSGNTIYF. The CDR3 DNA reads TGTGCCAGCATGGAGGTATACTCTGGAAACACCATATATTTT.

This clonotype was detected many times. The chain employs TRBV29-1 and TRBJ1-1; a weak D match, TRBD1 (5 bases). The CDR3 spans 12 residues. The germline gives CDR1 SQVTM, CDR2 ANQGSEA. The V end lost 7 bases, the J end lost 1 base, and 10 bases lay between the germline ends. Here the CDR3 reads CSGGDWNTEAFF. The CDR3 DNA is TGCAGCGGAGGGGACTGGAACACTGAAGCTTTCTTT. The full variable domain, its missing parts supplied by reference TRBV29-1 and TRBJ1-1, is SAVISQKPSRDICQRGTSLTIQCQVDSQVTMMFWYRQQPGQSLTLIATANQGSEATYESGFVIDKFPISRPNLTFSTLTVSNMSPEDSSIYLCSGGDWNTEAFFGQGTRLTVV.

This clonotype was counted many times. The chain uses TRBV10-3 and TRBJ1-1, with TRBD1 matching 7 bases. Germline V gene sequence: CDR1 ENHRY, CDR2 SYGVKD. The CDR3 runs to 15 residues. The J segment lost 1 base and the V segment lost 0 bases, leaving 2 bases of the junction unmatched. The CDR3 nucleotides are TGTGCCATCAGTGAGTCGACAGGGAGGAACACTGAAGCTTTCTTT. The encoded protein is CAISESTGRNTEAFF.

J is TRBJ1-6 and V is TRBV4-1, with TRBD1 matching over 8 bases. Germline CDR1 MGHRA, CDR2 YSYEKL. The CDR3 sequence is 19 residues long. V lost 1 base to trimming and J lost 8 bases; unmatched junction nucleotides: 16. CDR3 nucleotides: TGCGCCAGCAGCCAAGTTCAGGGGGCACGTCCAACACCGTATTCACCCCTCCACTTT. This codes for CASSQVQGARPTPYSPLHF.

There are many counts of this clonotype. The chain joins TRBV28 to TRBJ1-4; D is unresolved. Germline assignment: CDR1 MDHEN and CDR2 SYDVKM. This CDR3 region has 14 residues. V lost 3 bases and J lost 5, with 10 bases in between. Here the CDR3 reads CASSFPDPNEKLFF. For the CDR3, the DNA is TGTGCCAGCAGTTTTCCGGACCCCAATGAAAAACTGTTTTTT.

This clonotype was seen a few times. The rearrangement uses TRBV10-2 and TRBJ2-5, with D perhaps matching TRBD2 (6 bases). The CDR3 has 15 amino acids. Germline lookup yields CDR1 WSHSY and CDR2 SAAADI. V gave up 3 bases and J gave up 1 base, with 12 bases separating them. CDR3 loop: CASSEIMTSQETQYF. As DNA, the CDR3 is TGCGCCAGCAGTGAAATCATGACTAGCCAAGAGACCCAGTACTTC.

This clonotype was recorded at least ten times. The rearrangement links TRBV28 to TRBJ2-5, with a weak D call TRBD2 (7 bases). Germline values: CDR1 MDHEN, CDR2 SYDVKM. V lost 7 bases, J lost 4 bases, and 19 bases lay in between. CDR3 size: 15 residues. DNA of the CDR3: TGTGCCAGCACCCGAGGGGGGGCGCGTGGAGAGACCCAGTACTTC. Translated, it gives CASTRGGARGETQYF.

The chain is built from TRBV7-9 and TRBJ2-7; D is ambiguous. In germline, CDR1 is SEHNR, CDR2 FQNEAQ (reference sequence). Trimming shortened V by 1 base and J by 4 bases, and 8 bases separated the two germline ends. CDR3 length equals 13 residues. CDR3 sequence (DNA): TGTGCCAGCAGCTTAGAATCACCGTACGAGCAGTACTTC. The encoded protein is CASSLESPYEQYF.

There are many counts of this clonotype. This rearrangement joins TRBV11-3 to TRBJ2-7; D might be TRBD2 (7 bases). V shed 7 bases and J shed 2 bases, with 15 bases lying between them. Per the germline V gene, CDR1 is SGHNT and CDR2 is YENEEA. This CDR3 has 14 amino acids. The CDR3 reads CASTHWGGTYEQYF. The CDR3 DNA is TGTGCCAGCACCCATTGGGGGGGCACCTACGAGCAGTACTTC.